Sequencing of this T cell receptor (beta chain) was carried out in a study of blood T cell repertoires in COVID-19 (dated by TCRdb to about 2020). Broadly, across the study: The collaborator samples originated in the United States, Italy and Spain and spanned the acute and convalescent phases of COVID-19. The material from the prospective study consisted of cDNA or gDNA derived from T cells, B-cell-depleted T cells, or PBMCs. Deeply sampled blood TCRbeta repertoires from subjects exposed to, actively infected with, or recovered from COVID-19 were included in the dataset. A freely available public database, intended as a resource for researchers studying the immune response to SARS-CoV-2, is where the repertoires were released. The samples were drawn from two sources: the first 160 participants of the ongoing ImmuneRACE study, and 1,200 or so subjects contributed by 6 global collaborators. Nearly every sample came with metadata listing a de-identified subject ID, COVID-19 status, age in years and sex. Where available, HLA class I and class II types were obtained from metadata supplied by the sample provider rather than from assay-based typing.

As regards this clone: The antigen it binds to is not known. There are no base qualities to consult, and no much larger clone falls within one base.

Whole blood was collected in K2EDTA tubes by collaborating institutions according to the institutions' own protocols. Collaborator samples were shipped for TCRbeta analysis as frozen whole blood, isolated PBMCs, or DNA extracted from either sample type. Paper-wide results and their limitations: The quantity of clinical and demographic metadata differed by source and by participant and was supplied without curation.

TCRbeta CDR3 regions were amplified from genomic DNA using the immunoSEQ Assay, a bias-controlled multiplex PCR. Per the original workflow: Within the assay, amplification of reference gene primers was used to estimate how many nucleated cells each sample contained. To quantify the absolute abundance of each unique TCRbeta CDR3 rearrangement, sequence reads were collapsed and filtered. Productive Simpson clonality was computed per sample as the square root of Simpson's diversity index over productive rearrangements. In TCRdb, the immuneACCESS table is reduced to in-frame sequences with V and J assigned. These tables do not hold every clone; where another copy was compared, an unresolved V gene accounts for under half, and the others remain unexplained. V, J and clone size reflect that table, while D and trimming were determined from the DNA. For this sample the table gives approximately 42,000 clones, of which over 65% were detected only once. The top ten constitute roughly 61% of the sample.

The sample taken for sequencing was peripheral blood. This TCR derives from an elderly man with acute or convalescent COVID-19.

The DNA is as follows: TGTGCCAGCAGTCTCTTACAGGGTGAGCAGTTCTTC. This gives the protein CASSLLQGEQFF. This chain joins TRBV28 to TRBJ2-1, with TRBD1 perhaps the D gene, on 6 matching bases. The V and J ends are trimmed by 5 bases and 9 bases, leaving 11 bases between them. From a lookup of the germline V gene, CDR1 and CDR2 are MDHEN and SYDVKM. Its CDR3 holds 12 amino acids, cysteine through phenylalanine. Of the read, only the CDR3 DNA is kept; its 36 bases are in frame from base 1. Supplemented by the reference TRBV28 and TRBJ2-1 proteins around the CDR3, the complete variable domain is DVKVTQSSRYLVKRTGEKVFLECVQDMDHENMFWYRQDPGLGLRLIYFSYDVKMKEKGDIPEGYSVSREKKERFSLILESASTNQTSMYLCASSLLQGEQFFGPGTRLTVL.